A single T cell receptor (beta chain) is shown here with its context. Its antigen is not known. This entry belongs to a study of OX40 agonist ivuxolimab in advanced cancers. As for the study in general: Treatment received earlier with anti-PD-1, anti-PD-L1 or anti-CTLA-4 agents was allowed, and more than 35% had some. Findings and caveats of the study: With doses of 0.1 to 3.0 mg/kg, CD4+ and CD8+ blood T cells had undergone clonal expansion by week 6. Low normalized T-cell clonal expansion also characterized some of the nonresponders. Determination of antigen specificity was not performed for the expanded peripheral T cells.

The table came from immunoSEQ multiplex PCR; TCRdb's copy has only in-frame clones and leaves some out. The sample holds fewer than 40,000 clones, 60% to 80% seen once. In germline, CDR1 is SGHDT, CDR2 YYEEEE. The germline V and J ends were trimmed by 0 bases and 7 bases, with 16 bases remaining between them. The CDR3 spans 16 residues. The specimen was CD4+ or CD8+ T cells sorted from blood, collected in a trial of the OX40 agonist ivuxolimab. The rearrangement links TRBV5-6 to TRBJ1-4; tentatively, D is TRBD1 (5 bases). This TCR came from an adult with an advanced solid tumor such as melanoma, head and neck, liver or kidney cancer. CDR3: CASSLAGGGRGEKLFF. The CDR3 region has the DNA TGTGCCAGCAGCTTGGCCGGGGGAGGACGAGGTGAAAAACTGTTTTTT.